The following is a TCR beta chain sequence with its context. Its antigen is not known. The entry originates in a study of cytomegalovirus exposure and HLA in healthy donors. The CDR3 sequence is 15 residues long. The V gene's germline CDR1 is SEHNR and CDR2 FQNEAQ (reference sequence). The primer mix had 60 Vbeta and 13 Jbeta primers. TCRdb's copy holds only in-frame clones and misses some; the assay was immunoSEQ multiplex PCR. Of 250,000 or so clones in the sample, approximately 80% were seen once. Healthy bone marrow donors made up the donors. Whole-study results and caveats: Many donors carried some public TCRs, although rarity characterized most TCR sequences. Cytomegalovirus-associated TCR beta chains were listed, numbering 150 to 200.

The rearrangement uses TRBV7-9 and TRBJ2-5; 9 bases fit TRBD2. Matching the DNA end better, TRBJ2-7 makes the J call doubtful. This receptor was taken from a woman aged 60-70 years in good health and CMV-seropositive. Sequenced material: PBMCs. For the CDR3, the DNA is TGTGCCAGCAGCTTAACGGCGGGAGGGTCCTACGAGCAGTACTTC. Translation gives CASSLTAGGSYEQYF.